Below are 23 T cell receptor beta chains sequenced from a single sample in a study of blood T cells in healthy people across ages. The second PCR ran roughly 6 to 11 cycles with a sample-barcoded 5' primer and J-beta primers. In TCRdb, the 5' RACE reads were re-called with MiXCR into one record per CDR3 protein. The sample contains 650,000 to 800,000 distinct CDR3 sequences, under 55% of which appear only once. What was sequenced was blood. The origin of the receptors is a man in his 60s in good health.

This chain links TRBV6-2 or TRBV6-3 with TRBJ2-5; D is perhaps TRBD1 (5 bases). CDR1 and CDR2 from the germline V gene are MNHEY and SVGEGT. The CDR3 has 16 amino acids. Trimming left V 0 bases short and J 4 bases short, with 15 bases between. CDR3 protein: CASSYSTERMRETQYF. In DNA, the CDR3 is TGTGCCAGCAGTTACTCGACAGAAAGAATGCGAGAGACCCAGTACTTC.

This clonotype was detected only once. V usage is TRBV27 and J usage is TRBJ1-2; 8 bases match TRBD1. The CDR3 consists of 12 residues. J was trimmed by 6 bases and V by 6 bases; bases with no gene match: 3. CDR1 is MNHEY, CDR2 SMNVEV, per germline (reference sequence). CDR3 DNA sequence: TGTGCCAGCAGGACAGGGGAGAATGGCTACACCTTC. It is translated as CASRTGENGYTF.

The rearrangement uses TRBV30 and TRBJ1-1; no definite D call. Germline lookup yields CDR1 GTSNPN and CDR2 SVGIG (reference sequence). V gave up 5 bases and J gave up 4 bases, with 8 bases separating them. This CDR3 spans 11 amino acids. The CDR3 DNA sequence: TGTGCCTGGGCCTGGGTCACTGAAGCTTTCTTT. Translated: CAWAWVTEAFF.

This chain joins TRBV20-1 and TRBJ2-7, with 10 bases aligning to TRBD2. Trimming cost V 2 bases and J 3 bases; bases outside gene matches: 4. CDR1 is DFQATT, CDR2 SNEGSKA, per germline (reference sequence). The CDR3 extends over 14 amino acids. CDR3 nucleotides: TGCAGTGCTAGACAAGAGCGGGGGGGCTACGAGCAGTACTTC. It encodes CSARQERGGYEQYF.

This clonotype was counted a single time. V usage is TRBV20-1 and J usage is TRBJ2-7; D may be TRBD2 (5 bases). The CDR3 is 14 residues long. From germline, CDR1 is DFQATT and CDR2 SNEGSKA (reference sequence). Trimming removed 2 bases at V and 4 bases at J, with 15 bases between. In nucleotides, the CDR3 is TGCAGTGCTAGACCCGGGGTAGAGTTTTACGAGCAGTACTTC. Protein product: CSARPGVEFYEQYF.

CDR3 sequence: CASSGTVGTGELFF. DNA of the CDR3: TGTGCCAGCAGTGGGACAGTGGGCACCGGGGAGCTGTTTTTT. V and J are TRBV6-1 and TRBJ2-2, with D perhaps TRBD1 (6 bases). The germline CDR1 and CDR2 sequences are MNHNS and SASEGT. The CDR3 has 14 amino acids. V was pared by 4 bases and J by 4 bases, with 10 bases between.

The CDR3, as DNA: TGTGCCAGCAGCCCATTCGGGACAGGGGGCCAGACTGAAGCTTTCTTT. Translated, it gives CASSPFGTGGQTEAFF. This sequence joins TRBV7-9 and TRBJ1-1; 12 nucleotides align to TRBD1. CDR3 length: 16 amino acids. Germline values: CDR1 SEHNR, CDR2 FQNEAQ (reference sequence). V gave up 5 bases and J gave up 5 bases; unmatched junction bases: 9.

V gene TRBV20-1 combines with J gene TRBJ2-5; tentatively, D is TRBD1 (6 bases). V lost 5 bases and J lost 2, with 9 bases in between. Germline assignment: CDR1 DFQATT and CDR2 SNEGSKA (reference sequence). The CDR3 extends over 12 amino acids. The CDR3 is CSAYRDQETQYF. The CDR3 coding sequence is TGCAGTGCTTACAGGGATCAAGAGACCCAGTACTTC.

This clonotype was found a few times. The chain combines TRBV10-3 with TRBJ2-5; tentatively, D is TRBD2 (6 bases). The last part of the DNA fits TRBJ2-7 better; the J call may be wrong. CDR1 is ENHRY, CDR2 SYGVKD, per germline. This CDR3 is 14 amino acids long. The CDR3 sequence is CAISENRDWGEQYF. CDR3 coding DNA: TGTGCCATCAGTGAGAACCGGGACTGGGGCGAGCAGTACTTC.

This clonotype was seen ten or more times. CDR3 DNA sequence: TGTGCCAGCAGTTCACCAGGGGGCCCCTCCTACGAGCAGTACTTC. Amino acid sequence: CASSSPGGPSYEQYF. The chain is built from TRBV2 and TRBJ2-7; 8 bases match TRBD1. The CDR3 contains 15 residues. The V gene end was trimmed by 5 bases and the J gene end by 0 bases; junction bases not matched to a gene: 6. Germline V gene sequence: CDR1 SNHLY, CDR2 FYNNEI.

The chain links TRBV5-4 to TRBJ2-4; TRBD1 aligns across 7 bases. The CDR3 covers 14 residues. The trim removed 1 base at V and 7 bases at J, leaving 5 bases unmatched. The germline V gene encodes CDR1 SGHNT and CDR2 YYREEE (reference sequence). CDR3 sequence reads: CASSLTGEWNIQYF. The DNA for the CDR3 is TGTGCCAGCAGCTTGACAGGGGAATGGAACATTCAGTACTTC.

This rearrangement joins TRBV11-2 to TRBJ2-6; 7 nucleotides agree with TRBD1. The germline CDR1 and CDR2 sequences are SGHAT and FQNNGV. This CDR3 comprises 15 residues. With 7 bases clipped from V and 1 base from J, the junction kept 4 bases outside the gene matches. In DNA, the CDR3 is TGTGCCAGCACCGAACAGGGGTCTGGGGCCAACGTCCTGACTTTC. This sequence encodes CASTEQGSGANVLTF.

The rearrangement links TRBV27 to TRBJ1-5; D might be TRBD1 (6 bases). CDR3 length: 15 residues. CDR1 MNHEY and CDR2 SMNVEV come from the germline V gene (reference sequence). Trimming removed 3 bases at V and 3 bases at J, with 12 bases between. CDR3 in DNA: TGTGCCAGCAGTTTCCAGGGACAAGCCAATCAGCCCCAGCATTTT. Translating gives CASSFQGQANQPQHF.

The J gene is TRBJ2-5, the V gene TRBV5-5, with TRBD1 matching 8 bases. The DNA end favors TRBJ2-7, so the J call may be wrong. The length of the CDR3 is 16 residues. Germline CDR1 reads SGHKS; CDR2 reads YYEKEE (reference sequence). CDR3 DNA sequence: TGTGCCAGCAGCTTTGATCTTGGACAGGGAATTTCCGAGCAGTACTTC. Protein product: CASSFDLGQGISEQYF.

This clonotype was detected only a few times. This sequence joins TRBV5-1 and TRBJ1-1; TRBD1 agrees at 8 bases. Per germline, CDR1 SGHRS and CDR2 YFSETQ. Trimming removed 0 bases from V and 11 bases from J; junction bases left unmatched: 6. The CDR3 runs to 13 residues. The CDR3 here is CASSLAGTGRAFF. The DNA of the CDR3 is TGCGCCAGCAGCTTGGCGGGGACAGGACGCGCTTTCTTT. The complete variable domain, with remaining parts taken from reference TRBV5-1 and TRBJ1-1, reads KAGVTQTPRYLIKTRGQQVTLSCSPISGHRSVSWYQQTPGQGLQFLFEYFSETQRNKGNFPGRFSGRQFSNSRSEMNVSTLELGDSALYLCASSLAGTGRAFFGQGTRLTVV.

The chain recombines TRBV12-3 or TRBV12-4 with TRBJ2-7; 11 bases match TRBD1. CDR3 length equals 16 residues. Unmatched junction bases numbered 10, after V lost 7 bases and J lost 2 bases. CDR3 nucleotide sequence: TGTGCCAGCACCATAGGGGGGGGACAGGGGGCCTACGAGCAGTACTTC. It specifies CASTIGGGQGAYEQYF.

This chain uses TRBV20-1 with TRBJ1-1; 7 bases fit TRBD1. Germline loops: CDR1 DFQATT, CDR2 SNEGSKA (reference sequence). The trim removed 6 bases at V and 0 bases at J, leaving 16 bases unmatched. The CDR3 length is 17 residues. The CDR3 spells CSALGWVTGYMNTEAFF. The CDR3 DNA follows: TGCAGTGCCCTGGGGTGGGTGACAGGGTATATGAACACTGAAGCTTTCTTT.

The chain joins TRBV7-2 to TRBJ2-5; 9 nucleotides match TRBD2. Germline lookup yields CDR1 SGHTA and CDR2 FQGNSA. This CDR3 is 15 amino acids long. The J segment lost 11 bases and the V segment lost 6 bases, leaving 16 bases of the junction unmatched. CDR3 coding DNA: TGTGCCAGCAGTCGAAAAGCGGGGGGTAGTCACGGGCAGTACTTC. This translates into CASSRKAGGSHGQYF.

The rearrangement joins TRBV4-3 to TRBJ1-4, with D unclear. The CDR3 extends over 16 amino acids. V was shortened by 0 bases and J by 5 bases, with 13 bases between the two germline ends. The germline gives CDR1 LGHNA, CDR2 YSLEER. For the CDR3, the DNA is TGCGCCAGCAGCCAAGATCTGACCGGGGTGAATGAAAAACTGTTTTTT. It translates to CASSQDLTGVNEKLFF.

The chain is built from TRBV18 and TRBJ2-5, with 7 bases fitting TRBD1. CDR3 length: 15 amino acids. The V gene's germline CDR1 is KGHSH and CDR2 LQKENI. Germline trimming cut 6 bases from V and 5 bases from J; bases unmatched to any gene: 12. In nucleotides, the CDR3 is TGTGCCAGCTCGACCCTCGGGACAGCCTTTGAGACCCAGTACTTC. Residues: CASSTLGTAFETQYF.

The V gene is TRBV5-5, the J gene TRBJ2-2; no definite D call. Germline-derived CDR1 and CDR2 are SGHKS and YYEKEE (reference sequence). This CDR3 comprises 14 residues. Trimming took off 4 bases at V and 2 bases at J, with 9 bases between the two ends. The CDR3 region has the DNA TGTGCCAGCAGCCCTAGTATAAACACCGGGGAGCTGTTTTTT. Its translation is CASSPSINTGELFF.

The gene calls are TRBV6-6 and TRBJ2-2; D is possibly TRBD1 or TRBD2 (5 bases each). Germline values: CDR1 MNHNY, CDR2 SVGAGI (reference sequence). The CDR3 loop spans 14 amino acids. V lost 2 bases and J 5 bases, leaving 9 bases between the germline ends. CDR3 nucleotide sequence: TGTGCCAGCAGTTACAGGGGAGAGACCGGGGAGCTGTTTTTT. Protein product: CASSYRGETGELFF.

CDR3 coding DNA: TGCGCCAGCAGCCAACCCGGGACAAGCTCTGGGGCCAACGTCCTGACTTTC. Its translation: CASSQPGTSSGANVLTF. V usage is TRBV4-1 and J usage is TRBJ2-6; possible D gene TRBD1, 6 bases. Trimming cost V 2 bases and J 0 bases, with 11 bases left between them. The CDR3 length is 17 residues. Germline V CDR1 and CDR2: MGHRA, YSYEKL.